The present entry profiles one T cell receptor beta chain with its context. Its target is unknown. The entry originates in a study of radiotherapy plus CTLA-4 blockade in lung cancer. About the research overall: Objective responses were documented in around 19% of patients, with disease control in 31%.

The ends lost 3 bases at V and 6 bases at J; junction bases unmatched: 8. The CDR3 extends over 15 amino acids. The germline CDR1 and CDR2 sequences are SGHNT and YYREEE (reference sequence). Points from the study as a whole: Peripheral blood showed expansion of tumor-derived TCR clones after radiotherapy and ipilimumab.

The method was immunoSEQ multiplex PCR; TCRdb's version includes in-frame clones alone and lacks a portion of them. The sample yields over 80,000 clones, roughly 85% seen once. The TCR was taken from a human donor with non-small cell lung cancer who had stable disease on radiotherapy plus ipilimumab. The material was peripheral blood, obtained from a patient treated with radiotherapy plus ipilimumab. This chain joins TRBV5-4 and TRBJ1-2; 10 positions agree with TRBD1. CDR3 sequence: CASSYRDRGFHGYTF. CDR3 DNA sequence: TGTGCCAGCAGCTACCGGGACAGGGGTTTTCATGGCTACACCTTC.